Below are 32 T cell receptor beta chains sequenced from a single sample in a study of spatial heterogeneity in lung cancer. Study observations and caveats: Tracking of tumor mutation counts was seen in expanded intratumoral alpha and beta TCR counts.

Indicated time point: sample taken at primary tumor resection. MiXCR, applied by TCRdb to the 5' RACE reads, yields one record per CDR3 protein. The sample contains over 6,500 distinct CDR3 sequences, 12% of which appear only once. These receptors' targets are unknown. The sample here was lung tumor tissue, taken at surgery. Source of these receptors: a male donor with early-stage non-small cell lung cancer.

This clonotype was seen more than once but under ten times. This sequence joins TRBV6-5 and TRBJ2-5; no reliable D call. Germline loops: CDR1 MNHEY, CDR2 SVGAGI. V lost 6 bases, J lost 5 bases, and 10 bases lay in between. The CDR3 sequence is 12 residues long. The CDR3, as DNA: TGTGCCAGCAGCCGACCTAAGGAGACCCAGTACTTC. It codes for CASSRPKETQYF.

Turning to this clonotype: A single base separates this from a much larger clone, so it may be a read error. The chain recombines TRBV7-2 with TRBJ2-1; TRBD2 is a possible D gene (6 bases). CDR3 length: 12 residues. Germline loops: CDR1 SGHTA, CDR2 FQGNSA. CDR3 coding DNA: TGTGCCAGCAGCCTAGGGCGGGGCGAGCAGTGCTTC. Protein: CASSLGRGEQCF.

This clonotype was picked up many times. The chain employs TRBV12-3 or TRBV12-4 and TRBJ2-7, with D perhaps matching TRBD2 (5 bases). V was trimmed by 3 bases and J by 3 bases, leaving 12 bases between them. This CDR3 spans 14 amino acids. Here the CDR3 DNA reads TGTGCCAGCAGTTTTATACTAGGGTACTACGAGCAGTACTTC. It encodes CASSFILGYYEQYF.

Many counts were recorded for this clonotype. V gene TRBV28 combines with J gene TRBJ1-4, with D hard to call. CDR3 size: 16 residues. CDR1 is MDHEN and CDR2 is SYDVKM in the germline V gene. V lost 4 bases, J lost 0 bases, and 12 bases lay in between. The CDR3 coding sequence is TGTGCCAGCAGTTCCGGAAACCAGGCAACTAATGAAAAACTGTTTTTT. Translation gives CASSSGNQATNEKLFF.

This clonotype was observed at least ten times. This rearrangement joins TRBV12-3 or TRBV12-4 to TRBJ2-5; D is possibly TRBD1 (6 bases). This CDR3 contains 13 residues. The V gene lost 5 bases and the J gene lost 5 bases, with 12 bases spanning the gap. The CDR3 nucleotides are TGTGCCAGCAGTGAACAGGGATATGAGACCCAGTACTTC. Translated: CASSEQGYETQYF.

This clonotype is judged medium-sized. The V and J genes are TRBV7-8 and TRBJ2-1; the match to TRBD2 covers 9 bases. The CDR3 has 17 amino acids. The germline V gene has CDR1 SGHVS and CDR2 FQNEAQ. V gave up 1 base and J gave up 8 bases; unmatched junction bases: 12. The CDR3 loop reads CASSLGPITSGYDEQFF. The CDR3 DNA sequence: TGTGCCAGCAGCTTAGGACCCATAACTAGCGGGTATGATGAGCAGTTCTTC.

This rearrangement joins TRBV12-3 or TRBV12-4 to TRBJ1-2, with 9 bases matching TRBD1. With V trimmed by 6 bases and J by 2 bases, 7 bases remained unmatched. This CDR3 contains 15 residues. CDR3 in amino acids: CASREQGAENYGYTF. The CDR3 DNA reads TGTGCCAGCAGAGAACAGGGGGCAGAGAACTATGGCTACACCTTC.

This clonotype has at least ten counts. V gene TRBV7-8 combines with J gene TRBJ2-2; 7 nucleotides align to TRBD1. V trimming: 1 base; J trimming: 8 bases; junction bases outside the gene matches: 7. The CDR3 spans 15 residues. CDR1 is SGHVS and CDR2 is FQNEAQ in the germline V gene. The CDR3, as DNA: TGTGCCAGCAGCTTAGTTGAGGGGGCGCATGGGGAGCTGTTTTTT. As protein: CASSLVEGAHGELFF.

By sample fraction, this clonotype is medium-sized. The V call is TRBV6-2 or TRBV6-3, the J call TRBJ1-1; D unresolved. This CDR3 has 12 residues. The V end lost 7 bases, the J end lost 4 bases, and 10 bases lay between the germline ends. Germline CDR1 MNHEY, CDR2 SVGEGT. CDR3 coding DNA: TGTGCCAGCAAGGAGAGCCGCACTGAAGCTTTCTTT. It is translated as CASKESRTEAFF.

This clonotype was observed many times. The chain has TRBV3-1 and TRBJ1-1, with unresolved D. The germline CDR1 and CDR2 sequences are LGHDT and YNNKEL (reference sequence). This CDR3 contains 13 residues. V was trimmed by 5 bases and J by 10 bases, leaving 17 bases between them. The DNA for the CDR3 is TGTGCCAGCAGCTTGGGAGGAACAATTCGAGCTTTCTTT. Amino acid sequence: CASSLGGTIRAFF.

This clonotype has ten or more counts. The chain recombines TRBV6-1 with TRBJ1-1; no firm D call. Germline V lookup: CDR1 MNHNS, CDR2 SASEGT. This CDR3 has 13 residues. V dropped 2 bases and J dropped 1 base, with 5 bases sitting between them. CDR3 amino acids: CASSELPNTEAFF. The CDR3 region has the DNA TGTGCCAGCAGTGAATTACCGAACACTGAAGCTTTCTTT.

This clonotype was seen ten or more times. V gene TRBV2 combines with J gene TRBJ2-2, with D tentatively TRBD2 (6 bases). Between the trimmed V and J ends, which lost 7 bases and 5 bases, there was a span of 14 bases. The CDR3 runs to 14 residues. Germline assignment: CDR1 SNHLY and CDR2 FYNNEI. The CDR3 reads CASKGLARTGELFF. CDR3 sequence (DNA): TGTGCCAGCAAGGGGCTAGCGAGAACCGGGGAGCTGTTTTTT.

There are many counts of this clonotype. The chain carries TRBV4-3 and TRBJ2-3; D remains unclear. CDR3 length: 16 amino acids. V lost 1 base to trimming and J lost 3 bases, with 14 bases between them. From germline, CDR1 is LGHNA and CDR2 YSLEER. The CDR3 protein is CASSQVSASRTDTQYF. In DNA form, the CDR3 reads TGCGCCAGCAGCCAAGTGTCAGCGTCCAGGACAGATACGCAGTATTTT.

This clonotype occurred many times. DNA of the CDR3: TGTGCCAGCAGCTTGTTTGGGACCCAGGGAGAGACCCAGTACTTC. Protein sequence: CASSLFGTQGETQYF. The rearrangement joins TRBV5-6 to TRBJ2-5; D possibly uses TRBD1 or TRBD2 (5 bases each). Trimming cost V 1 base and J 4 bases, with 14 bases left between them. Germline values: CDR1 SGHDT, CDR2 YYEEEE. This CDR3 is built from 15 residues.

The chain has TRBV28 and TRBJ1-5; D might be TRBD1 (6 bases). V was clipped by 4 bases and J by 0 bases, with 10 bases between them. Germline V gene data show CDR1 as MDHEN and CDR2 as SYDVKM. CDR3 length: 15 residues. DNA of the CDR3: TGTGCCAGCAGTTCGACAGGACCTAGCAATCAGCCCCAGCATTTT. Its translation: CASSSTGPSNQPQHF. Looking up the rest from reference TRBV28 and TRBJ1-5 gives the full variable domain: DVKVTQSSRYLVKRTGEKVFLECVQDMDHENMFWYRQDPGLGLRLIYFSYDVKMKEKGDIPEGYSVSREKKERFSLILESASTNQTSMYLCASSSTGPSNQPQHFGDGTRLSIL.

This clonotype has ten or more counts. The rearrangement uses TRBV20-1 and TRBJ2-7, with 7 bases matching TRBD2. Germline V gene lookup returns CDR1 DFQATT and CDR2 SNEGSKA (reference sequence). The CDR3 runs 18 residues. J was trimmed by 7 bases and V by 2 bases; bases with no gene match: 23. Written as DNA, the CDR3 is TGCAGTGCTAGACCGGCTGCCTTAAAAGCGGGACTCCCGCTTGAGCAGTACTTC. Residues: CSARPAALKAGLPLEQYF.

This clonotype was counted many times. The chain employs TRBV28 and TRBJ2-6, with D maybe TRBD1 (6 bases). Germline V gene lookup returns CDR1 MDHEN and CDR2 SYDVKM. The CDR3 sequence is 18 residues long. Trimming removed 3 bases from V and 0 bases from J, with 15 bases in between. The CDR3 DNA sequence: TGTGCCAGCAGTTTGGAGGACAGAGCCTTCTCTGGGGCCAACGTCCTGACTTTC. It encodes CASSLEDRAFSGANVLTF.

This clonotype appeared a few times. The chain combines TRBV5-1 with TRBJ2-3; TRBD2 aligns across 10 bases. Trimming at V came to 0 bases and at J to 4 bases, leaving 2 bases not matched to a gene. This CDR3 region has 15 residues. The V gene's germline CDR1 is SGHRS and CDR2 YFSETQ. In DNA, the CDR3 is TGCGCCAGCAGCTTGGCCCTAGCGGGAGCAGATACGCAGTATTTT. The encoded protein is CASSLALAGADTQYF.

This clonotype was seen many times. CDR3 bases: TGCAGCGTTGCGGGAATTACTAGCACAGATACGCAGTATTTT. This sequence encodes CSVAGITSTDTQYF. V gene TRBV29-1 combines with J gene TRBJ2-3, with D possibly being TRBD2 (5 bases). V lost 4 bases and J 0 bases, leaving 11 bases between the germline ends. Per the germline V gene, CDR1 is SQVTM and CDR2 is ANQGSEA. The CDR3 runs 14 residues.

This clonotype was seen repeatedly, ten times or more. This chain links TRBV4-1 with TRBJ2-2, with TRBD1 identical over 7 bases. The CDR3 length is 18 residues. J gave up 7 bases and V 3 bases, and 17 bases lay outside the gene matches. In germline, CDR1 is MGHRA, CDR2 YSYEKL. DNA for the CDR3: TGCGCCAGCAGCCATCTCCTAAGACAGGGTGCCGTTGGCGGGGAGCTGTTTTTT. Amino acids: CASSHLLRQGAVGGELFF.

At least ten counts were recorded for this clonotype. The genes are TRBV10-3 and TRBJ2-4; TRBD2 agrees at 7 bases. The CDR3 has 16 amino acids. Germline V CDR1 and CDR2: ENHRY, SYGVKD. The V and J ends lost 0 bases and 3 bases, in that order; junction bases with no gene match: 5. In DNA, the CDR3 is TGTGCCATCAGTGAGTCGGGGGGGACCGGCAAAAACATTCAGTACTTC. Protein product: CAISESGGTGKNIQYF.

This clonotype was observed many times. V usage is TRBV20-1 and J usage is TRBJ2-3; 7 bases are a match to TRBD1. The CDR3 loop spans 14 amino acids. Germline lookup yields CDR1 DFQATT and CDR2 SNEGSKA (reference sequence). Trimming at V came to 6 bases and at J to 1 base, leaving 7 bases not matched to a gene. This CDR3 is CSASGDRGTDTQYF. CDR3 coding DNA: TGCAGTGCCTCAGGAGACAGGGGCACAGATACGCAGTATTTT.

This clonotype was found many times. The V and J genes are TRBV2 and TRBJ2-3; D is possibly TRBD2 (6 bases). Per the germline V gene, CDR1 is SNHLY and CDR2 is FYNNEI. The CDR3 loop spans 13 amino acids. V gave up 7 bases and J gave up 2 bases, with 10 bases separating them. The CDR3: CASTGDFTDTQYF. CDR3 DNA: TGTGCCAGCACGGGGGACTTCACAGATACGCAGTATTTT. Complete variable domain (other parts from reference TRBV2 and TRBJ2-3): EPEVTQTPSHQVTQMGQEVILRCVPISNHLYFYWYRQILGQKVEFLVSFYNNEISEKSEIFDDQFSVERPDGSNFTLKIRSTKLEDSAMYFCASTGDFTDTQYFGPGTRLTVL.

Worth noting for this clonotype: One end of the junction does not line up with germline, which may come from a read error. The CDR3 DNA reads as TGTGCCAGCAGTTTATCCCTGAAGGGGTATGGGGAGCGGTACTTC. Translation: CASSLSLKGYGERYF. The genes are TRBV27 and TRBJ2-7; D tentatively fits TRBD1 or TRBD2 (5 bases each). In germline, CDR1 is MNHEY, CDR2 SMNVEV (reference sequence). The CDR3 has 15 amino acids.

This clonotype was seen many times. This chain uses TRBV18 with TRBJ2-7, with 9 bases lining up with TRBD1. This CDR3 region has 13 residues. V was clipped by 6 bases and J by 5 bases; unmatched bases: 5. Germline V gene sequence: CDR1 KGHSH, CDR2 LQKENI. CDR3 amino acids: CASSRDRVNEQYF. CDR3 sequence (DNA): TGTGCCAGCTCGCGGGACAGGGTTAACGAGCAGTACTTC. Full variable domain (rest looked up from reference TRBV18 and TRBJ2-7): NAGVMQNPRHLVRRRGQEARLRCSPMKGHSHVYWYRQLPEEGLKFMVYLQKENIIDESGMPKERFSAEFPKEGPSILRIQQVVRGDSAAYFCASSRDRVNEQYFGPGTRLTVT.

By its share, this clonotype is medium-sized. The chain has TRBV6-1 and TRBJ1-5; D may be TRBD1 (5 bases). Trimming cost V 4 bases and J 0 bases, with 19 bases left between them. This CDR3 comprises 18 residues. Germline V gene lookup returns CDR1 MNHNS and CDR2 SASEGT. The CDR3 DNA sequence: TGTGCCAGCAGTGTAGCCGGAATAGGGGTTACTAGCAATCAGCCCCAGCATTTT. Encoded protein: CASSVAGIGVTSNQPQHF.

Judged by abundance, this clonotype is medium-sized (0.01 to 0.1%). V and J are TRBV20-1 and TRBJ2-7, with D perhaps TRBD2 (6 bases). Trimming took off 5 bases at V and 2 bases at J, with 16 bases between the two ends. The CDR3 sequence is 14 residues long. Looked up from germline, CDR1 is DFQATT and CDR2 is SNEGSKA (reference sequence). CDR3 coding DNA: TGCAGTGCTGCCCGGGGTAGCGGTGCCTACGAGCAGTACTTC. This translates into CSAARGSGAYEQYF.

This clonotype was recorded many times. V and J are TRBV28 and TRBJ2-1; 10 bases agree with TRBD2. The CDR3 is made up of 15 amino acids. Germline CDR1 MDHEN, CDR2 SYDVKM. V dropped 2 bases and J dropped 10; count of bases not matched to a gene: 8. Here the CDR3 DNA reads TGTGCCAGCAGTTTAAGGAGTCTAGCGGGAGAGGAGCAGTTCTTC. The encoded protein is CASSLRSLAGEEQFF.

Within the sample, this clonotype is medium-sized (0.01 to 0.1%). The chain couples TRBV12-3 or TRBV12-4 to TRBJ2-7, with TRBD1 identical over 10 bases. This CDR3 is 17 amino acids long. Losses at the gene ends were 0 bases for V and 0 bases for J; bases not matched to a gene: 5. CDR3 loop: CASSLAGQGVGSYEQYF. The CDR3 coding sequence is TGTGCCAGCAGTTTAGCAGGACAGGGGGTGGGCTCCTACGAGCAGTACTTC.

CDR3 sequence reads: CASSQPPGGLAGVDTGELFF. In DNA, the CDR3 is TGCGCCAGCAGCCAACCTCCGGGCGGACTAGCGGGAGTAGACACCGGGGAGCTGTTTTTT. The J gene is TRBJ2-2, the V gene TRBV4-1; 13 positions agree with TRBD2. The CDR3 consists of 20 residues. Germline trimming cut 2 bases from V and 3 bases from J; bases unmatched to any gene: 12. Germline V lookup: CDR1 MGHRA, CDR2 YSYEKL.

This clonotype was counted at least ten times. CDR3 DNA: TGTGCCTGGACGCTACGGGGACAAACGCTCTCCTACGAGCAGTACTTC. It yields the protein CAWTLRGQTLSYEQYF. The gene calls are TRBV30 and TRBJ2-7; D is perhaps TRBD1 (6 bases). Trimming cost V 4 bases and J 0 bases, with 19 bases left between them. This CDR3 spans 16 amino acids. Per the germline V gene, CDR1 is GTSNPN and CDR2 is SVGIG (reference sequence).

Ten or more counts support this clonotype. The chain is built from TRBV7-3 and TRBJ2-3, with D perhaps assigned TRBD1 or TRBD2 (5 bases each). The germline V and J ends were trimmed by 7 bases and 0 bases, with 11 bases remaining between them. This CDR3 region has 14 residues. The germline V gene encodes CDR1 SGHTA and CDR2 FQGTGA. CDR3 in amino acids: CASKRDPSTDTQYF. The CDR3 DNA reads TGTGCCAGCAAACGGGACCCTAGCACAGATACGCAGTATTTT.